This TCR beta chain was recovered during a study of T-cell reconstitution after alpha-beta-depleted transplantation in children. This clonotype has just a few counts. Germline lookup yields CDR1 MNHEY and CDR2 SVGAGI. The germline V and J ends were trimmed by 3 bases and 9 bases, with 15 bases remaining between them. CDR3 length equals 14 residues. Unique molecular identifiers were built into the TCRbeta library. MiXCR, run by TCRdb on the PCR reads, gives a single entry per CDR3 protein. The repertoire holds about 980,000 distinct CDR3 sequences, with 25% to 30% as singletons. The sequencing used PBMCs, mostly from graft donor cells, collected 360 days after TCRalphabeta/CD19-depleted stem cell transplant. This TCR derives from a boy under three years old who had a stem cell transplant for SCID, so the T cells may come from the graft donor. The J gene is TRBJ2-1, the V gene TRBV6-5, with D possibly matching TRBD1 (5 bases). The CDR3 bases are TGTGCCAGCAGTTATGAAGGGGCGTTGGGTGAGCAGTTCTTC. Translation: CASSYEGALGEQFF.